The 28 T cell receptor beta chains presented below share a single source sample, sequenced in a study of blood T cell repertoires in COVID-19. Profiling relied on immunoSEQ multiplex PCR, and the TCRdb table lists in-frame clones only, not all of them. This table holds under 300,000 clones, approximately 84% found once. Source material: peripheral blood. The receptor set was obtained from a human donor with COVID-19, enrolled during active disease. The donor label of this sample is uncertain.

There are a few counts of this clone. The chain joins TRBV19 to TRBJ1-2; 7 nucleotides line up with TRBD1. V lost 3 bases and J lost 4; bases outside the gene matches: 5. Germline loops: CDR1 LNHDA, CDR2 SQIVND (reference sequence). The CDR3 spans 14 residues. CDR3 nucleotides: TGTGCCAGTAGTATTTCGACAGGGAGCTATGGCTACACCTTC. This encodes CASSISTGSYGYTF.

The V call is TRBV5-4, the J call TRBJ1-2; the match to TRBD1 covers 9 bases. The CDR3 runs 14 residues. CDR1 is SGHNT, CDR2 YYREEE, per germline (reference sequence). With V trimmed by 4 bases and J by 6 bases, 7 bases remained unmatched. The CDR3 reads CASSLQQGADGYTF. As DNA, the CDR3 is TGTGCCAGCAGCCTCCAACAGGGGGCGGATGGCTACACCTTC.

The chain is built from TRBV7-2 and TRBJ1-1; 7 bases are a match to TRBD1. V shed 3 bases, J shed 8 bases, and the junction held 9 bases outside the gene matches. Germline V CDR1 and CDR2: SGHTA, FQGNSA. The CDR3 sequence is 14 residues long. The chain's CDR3 is CASSFRRTGEEAFF. CDR3 DNA sequence: TGTGCCAGCAGCTTTAGGCGAACAGGGGAGGAAGCTTTCTTT. The whole variable domain, remainder taken from reference TRBV7-2 and TRBJ1-1, is GAGVSQSPSNKVTEKGKDVELRCDPISGHTALYWYRQSLGQGLEFLIYFQGNSAPDKSGLPSDRFSAERTGGSVSTLTIQRTQQEDSAVYLCASSFRRTGEEAFFGQGTRLTVV.

The rearrangement joins TRBV6-5 to TRBJ2-2, with 12 bases matching TRBD2. The CDR3 spans 15 residues. V dropped 7 bases and J dropped 8; count of bases not matched to a gene: 8. Germline V gene lookup returns CDR1 MNHEY and CDR2 SVGAGI. DNA for the CDR3: TGTGCCAGCAAACCCCCCCTAGCGGGAGGGGGGGAGCTGTTTTTT. Amino acid sequence: CASKPPLAGGGELFF.

The V and J genes are TRBV7-8 and TRBJ1-2; D perhaps matches TRBD1 (6 bases). The CDR3 loop spans 15 amino acids. Trimming stripped 1 base from V and 4 bases from J, with 13 bases between. The V gene's germline CDR1 is SGHVS and CDR2 FQNEAQ. DNA for the CDR3: TGTGCCAGCAGCTTAGGGACAGTCGGCTTCTATGGCTACACCTTC. Amino acids: CASSLGTVGFYGYTF. The full variable domain, with the rest looked up from reference TRBV7-8 and TRBJ1-2, is GAGVSQSPRYKVAKRGQDVALRCDPISGHVSLFWYQQALGQGPEFLTYFQNEAQLDKSGLPSDRFFAERPEGSVSTLKIQRTQQEDSAVYLCASSLGTVGFYGYTFGSGTRLTVV.

The V call is TRBV5-5, the J call TRBJ2-1; 12 bases are a match to TRBD2. Per the germline V gene, CDR1 is SGHKS and CDR2 is YYEKEE (reference sequence). After removal of 2 bases from V and 6 bases from J, the junction contained 6 bases not matched to a gene. This CDR3 is built from 16 residues. CDR3 nucleotides: TGTGCCAGCAGCTTTCCGACTAGCGGGAGCGGCAATGAGCAGTTCTTC. This gives the protein CASSFPTSGSGNEQFF.

The V gene is TRBV3-1 (or the pseudogene TRBV3-2), the J gene TRBJ1-3; no clear D gene. Trimming removed 0 bases from V and 0 bases from J, with 3 bases in between. Per the germline V gene, CDR1 is LGHDT and CDR2 is YNNKEL (reference sequence). The CDR3 sequence is 14 residues long. CDR3 amino acids: CASSQDLSGNTIYF. The DNA for the CDR3 is TGTGCCAGCAGCCAAGATCTCTCTGGAAACACCATATATTTT.

The V call is TRBV19, the J call TRBJ2-7; 11 positions agree with TRBD2. Germline CDR1 is LNHDA and CDR2 is SQIVND (reference sequence). The CDR3 runs to 16 residues. Trimming took 4 bases from V and 1 from J; bases not matched to a gene: 6. The CDR3 coding sequence is TGTGCCAGTAGTAGCACCGGGACTAGCGGATCCTACGAGCAGTACTTC. Translating it yields CASSSTGTSGSYEQYF. The full variable domain, with the rest looked up from reference TRBV19 and TRBJ2-7, is DGGITQSPKYLFRKEGQNVTLSCEQNLNHDAMYWYRQDPGQGLRLIYYSQIVNDFQKGDIAEGYSVSREKKESFPLTVTSAQKNPTAFYLCASSSTGTSGSYEQYFGPGTRLTVT.

The chain has TRBV6-5 and TRBJ2-7, with TRBD1 matching over 11 bases. The ends lost 4 bases at V and 6 bases at J; junction bases unmatched: 2. CDR1 is MNHEY, CDR2 SVGAGI, per germline. The CDR3 is made up of 13 amino acids. CDR3 bases: TGTGCCAGCAGTTGGACAGGGGGCGCCGAGCAGTACTTC. Encoded protein: CASSWTGGAEQYF.

The CDR3 DNA is TGTGCCAGCAGTTACTCTATCTCAGGGACCGGGGAGCTGTTTTTT. It codes for CASSYSISGTGELFF. V and J are TRBV6-5 and TRBJ2-2; D might be TRBD1 (5 bases). Germline CDR1 reads MNHEY; CDR2 reads SVGAGI. The CDR3 has 15 amino acids. The V end lost 0 bases, the J end lost 5 bases, and 10 bases lay between the germline ends.

The gene calls are TRBV5-1 and TRBJ2-1, with 8 bases aligning to TRBD1. The CDR3 extends over 15 amino acids. V lost 4 bases to trimming and J lost 6 bases; unmatched junction nucleotides: 9. Germline CDR1 and CDR2: SGHRS and YFSETQ. In DNA form, the CDR3 reads TGCGCCAGCAGCCCTGGACAGGGATATGGCAATGAGCAGTTCTTC. Protein: CASSPGQGYGNEQFF. The whole variable domain, filled in from reference TRBV5-1 and TRBJ2-1, reads KAGVTQTPRYLIKTRGQQVTLSCSPISGHRSVSWYQQTPGQGLQFLFEYFSETQRNKGNFPGRFSGRQFSNSRSEMNVSTLELGDSALYLCASSPGQGYGNEQFFGPGTRLTVL.

The chain uses TRBV9 and TRBJ2-7; D is possibly TRBD1 (6 bases). The germline V gene has CDR1 SGDLS and CDR2 YYNGEE. Between the trimmed V and J ends, which lost 3 bases and 2 bases, there was a span of 15 bases. This CDR3 spans 15 amino acids. The CDR3: CASSDPSQGTYEQYF. The CDR3 DNA reads TGTGCCAGCAGCGATCCTTCCCAGGGGACCTACGAGCAGTACTTC.

The sample holds a few counts of this clone. The chain joins TRBV19 to TRBJ2-7, with 7 bases identical to TRBD2. The V gene end was trimmed by 0 bases and the J gene end by 2 bases; junction bases not matched to a gene: 4. Germline assignment: CDR1 LNHDA and CDR2 SQIVND (reference sequence). This CDR3 has 15 residues. In nucleotides, the CDR3 is TGTGCCAGTAGTATAGATGGACTAGAGGCCTACGAGCAGTACTTC. Its protein is CASSIDGLEAYEQYF. The whole variable domain, remainder taken from reference TRBV19 and TRBJ2-7, is DGGITQSPKYLFRKEGQNVTLSCEQNLNHDAMYWYRQDPGQGLRLIYYSQIVNDFQKGDIAEGYSVSREKKESFPLTVTSAQKNPTAFYLCASSIDGLEAYEQYFGPGTRLTVT.

The CDR3 bases are TGTGCCATCAGGATCGAAGGGGGCGAAGCTTTCTTT. Translating it yields CAIRIEGGEAFF. The V and J genes are TRBV10-3 and TRBJ1-1, with 7 bases aligning to TRBD1. Germline V gene sequence: CDR1 ENHRY, CDR2 SYGVKD. The V and J ends lost 6 bases and 8 bases, in that order; junction bases with no gene match: 6. This CDR3 is built from 12 residues.

The chain employs TRBV28 and TRBJ2-7; maybe TRBD1 (6 bases). Germline assignment: CDR1 MDHEN and CDR2 SYDVKM. The CDR3 totals 15 residues. Trimming left V 6 bases short and J 0 bases short, with 15 bases between. The CDR3 DNA reads TGTGCCAGCAGACCCGACCGGGACAACTCCTACGAGCAGTACTTC. Translating it yields CASRPDRDNSYEQYF.

V gene TRBV30 combines with J gene TRBJ2-7, with 8 positions matching TRBD2. The CDR3 contains 14 residues. Germline-derived CDR1 and CDR2 are GTSNPN and SVGIG (reference sequence). The junction had 11 bases not matched to a gene; V was cut back by 8 bases and J by 2 bases. CDR3 in DNA: TGTGCCGCAATGGCGGGGGGCCTACCCTACGAGCAGTACTTC. The encoded protein is CAAMAGGLPYEQYF.

This rearrangement joins TRBV27 to TRBJ2-1; 7 bases align to TRBD1. The germline V gene encodes CDR1 MNHEY and CDR2 SMNVEV (reference sequence). The V segment lost 4 bases and the J segment 8 bases; nucleotides outside the gene matches: 8. This CDR3 spans 14 amino acids. The CDR3 reads CASSSWTGSDEQFF. The CDR3 nucleotides are TGTGCCAGCAGTTCTTGGACAGGTAGCGATGAGCAGTTCTTC.

The chain uses TRBV30 and TRBJ1-2; D possibly corresponds to TRBD1 (5 bases). Germline V gives CDR1 GTSNPN, CDR2 SVGIG (reference sequence). Deletions cut 0 bases from V and 5 bases from J, with 19 bases between. This CDR3 comprises 16 residues. DNA of the CDR3: TGTGCCTGGAGTGTACGCCTAATCGGGGGTGGATATGGCTACACCTTC. Translated, it gives CAWSVRLIGGGYGYTF.

The chain is built from TRBV5-1 and TRBJ2-2, with TRBD1 identical over 9 bases. The CDR3 extends over 16 amino acids. Trimming cost V 4 bases and J 3 bases; bases outside gene matches: 7. Germline values: CDR1 SGHRS, CDR2 YFSETQ. This CDR3 reads CASSVTGGIDTGELFF. The CDR3 DNA is TGCGCCAGCAGCGTAACAGGGGGCATCGACACCGGGGAGCTGTTTTTT. The variable domain in full, completed from reference TRBV5-1 and TRBJ2-2, reads KAGVTQTPRYLIKTRGQQVTLSCSPISGHRSVSWYQQTPGQGLQFLFEYFSETQRNKGNFPGRFSGRQFSNSRSEMNVSTLELGDSALYLCASSVTGGIDTGELFFGEGSRLTVL.

The chain couples TRBV30 to TRBJ2-7, with D tentatively TRBD2 (6 bases). CDR3 length equals 15 residues. CDR1 and CDR2 (germline): GTSNPN, SVGIG (reference sequence). V lost 0 bases and J lost 2, with 14 bases in between. The DNA of the CDR3 is TGTGCCTGGAGTGTAGGTCTAGCGTCAGCCTACGAGCAGTACTTC. Its protein product is CAWSVGLASAYEQYF. Variable domain in full (rest from reference TRBV30 and TRBJ2-7): SQTIHQWPATLVQPVGSPLSLECTVEGTSNPNLYWYRQAAGRGLQLLFYSVGIGQISSEVPQNLSASRPQDRQFILSSKKLLLSDSGFYLCAWSVGLASAYEQYFGPGTRLTVT.

The genes are TRBV19 and TRBJ1-5, with a possible D match to TRBD1 (6 bases). The germline gives CDR1 LNHDA, CDR2 SQIVND (reference sequence). The CDR3 runs 16 residues. The V end lost 3 bases, the J end lost 3 bases, and 15 bases lay between the germline ends. This CDR3 reads CASSMVQGLYNQPQHF. The CDR3 DNA sequence: TGTGCCAGTAGTATGGTGCAGGGGTTGTACAATCAGCCCCAGCATTTT.

The genes are TRBV5-1 and TRBJ2-7; 12 bases line up with TRBD2. The CDR3 contains 15 residues. CDR1 is SGHRS, CDR2 YFSETQ, per germline. Germline trimming cut 0 bases from V and 7 bases from J; bases unmatched to any gene: 5. In nucleotides, the CDR3 is TGCGCCAGCAGCTTGGGTCCAGGACTAGCGGGGGAGCAGTACTTC. This translates into CASSLGPGLAGEQYF.

The rearrangement links TRBV19 to TRBJ1-1; D gene ambiguous. Per the germline V gene, CDR1 is LNHDA and CDR2 is SQIVND (reference sequence). V lost 9 bases and J lost 5, with 13 bases in between. This CDR3 contains 12 residues. The CDR3 DNA follows: TGTGCCAGCGGGGTCGGCCGGACTGAAGCTTTCTTT. The encoded protein is CASGVGRTEAFF. Full variable domain (rest looked up from reference TRBV19 and TRBJ1-1): DGGITQSPKYLFRKEGQNVTLSCEQNLNHDAMYWYRQDPGQGLRLIYYSQIVNDFQKGDIAEGYSVSREKKESFPLTVTSAQKNPTAFYLCASGVGRTEAFFGQGTRLTVV.

The J gene is TRBJ1-2, the V gene TRBV7-2; maybe TRBD1 (5 bases). The V end lost 6 bases, the J end lost 4 bases, and 15 bases lay between the germline ends. CDR3 length: 14 amino acids. CDR1 SGHTA and CDR2 FQGNSA come from the germline V gene. CDR3 sequence reads: CASRTGGSSYGYTF. In DNA, the CDR3 is TGTGCCAGCAGAACGGGGGGATCGTCCTATGGCTACACCTTC.

V gene TRBV5-4 combines with J gene TRBJ1-5; D ambiguous. Germline CDR1 reads SGHNT; CDR2 reads YYREEE (reference sequence). The V end was cut by 0 bases, the J end by 0 bases, with 13 bases between. There are 17 residues in the CDR3. The CDR3 region has the DNA TGTGCCAGCAGCTTGGGGAGCCCCGCCTATAGCAATCAGCCCCAGCATTTT. Residues: CASSLGSPAYSNQPQHF.

The chain joins TRBV13 to TRBJ2-7; no clear D. Germline values: CDR1 PRHDT, CDR2 FYEKMQ (reference sequence). The CDR3 extends over 15 amino acids. Trimming took off 2 bases at V and 0 bases at J, with 11 bases between the two ends. The CDR3 DNA reads as TGTGCCAGCAGCTTAACCGGGTCCCCCTCCTACGAGCAGTACTTC. Amino acid sequence: CASSLTGSPSYEQYF.

The count of this clone is one. This chain links TRBV11-3 with TRBJ1-1, with D tentatively TRBD1 (6 bases). The V gene's germline CDR1 is SGHNT and CDR2 YENEEA. This CDR3 comprises 14 residues. The V gene lost 5 bases and the J gene lost 1 base, with 11 bases spanning the gap. In DNA, the CDR3 is TGTGCCAGCAGCCCGGGCAGGGGGAACACTGAAGCTTTCTTT. This sequence encodes CASSPGRGNTEAFF.

The V gene is TRBV29-1, the J gene TRBJ1-1; tentative D call: TRBD1 (5 bases). Per the germline V gene, CDR1 is SQVTM and CDR2 is ANQGSEA. CDR3 length: 12 residues. V dropped 1 base and J dropped 6 bases, with 9 bases sitting between them. The CDR3 loop reads CSVEGGWAEAFF. The DNA for the CDR3 is TGCAGCGTTGAAGGGGGCTGGGCTGAAGCTTTCTTT.